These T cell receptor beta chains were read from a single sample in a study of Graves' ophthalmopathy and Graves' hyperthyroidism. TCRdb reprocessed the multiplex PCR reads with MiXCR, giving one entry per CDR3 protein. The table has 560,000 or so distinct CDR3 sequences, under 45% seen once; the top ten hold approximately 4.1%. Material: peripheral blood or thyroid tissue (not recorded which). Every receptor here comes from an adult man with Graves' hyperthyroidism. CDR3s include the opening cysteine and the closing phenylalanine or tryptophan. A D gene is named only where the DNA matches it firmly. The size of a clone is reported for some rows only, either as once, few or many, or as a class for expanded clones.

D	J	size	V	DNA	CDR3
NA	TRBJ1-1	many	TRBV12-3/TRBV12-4	TGTGCCAACAGTTTTGGGCTGCTGAACACTGAAGCTTTCTTT	CANSFGLLNTEAFF
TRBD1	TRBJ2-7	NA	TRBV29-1	TGCAGCGCCCAGACAGGGGGGCTAATCTACGAGCAGTACTTC	CSAQTGGLIYEQYF
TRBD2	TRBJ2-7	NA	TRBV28	TGTGCCAGCAGTTTATGGGAGACTAGCGGCTCCTACGAGCAGTACTTC	CASSLWETSGSYEQYF
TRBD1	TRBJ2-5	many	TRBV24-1	TGTGCCACCAGTGAGCGGACAGGGGGCGCGAAGACCCAGTACTTC	CATSERTGGAKTQYF
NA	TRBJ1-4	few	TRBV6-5	TGTGCCAGCAGGGAGAACGACAGGAATGAAAAACTGTTTTTT	CASRENDRNEKLFF
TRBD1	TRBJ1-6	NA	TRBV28	TGTGCCAGCAGAGGGACAGCCAGCTATAATTCACCCCTCCACTTT	CASRGTASYNSPLHF
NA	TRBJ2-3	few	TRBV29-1	TGCAGCGTTGACCTAAACACAGATACGCAGTATTTT	CSVDLNTDTQYF
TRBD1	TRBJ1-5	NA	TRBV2	TGTGCCAGCAGTGAACCGGGACAGGGTGGTTATCAGCCCCAGCATTTT	CASSEPGQGGYQPQHF
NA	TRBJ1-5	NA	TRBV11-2	TGTGCCAGCAGCTTAGTGTACAGATCGGCGGGGAATCAGCCCCAGCATTTT	CASSLVYRSAGNQPQHF
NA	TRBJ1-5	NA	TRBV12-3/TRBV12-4	TGTGTCAGCAGCTTTGCCGGACAGCACCAGCCCCAGCATTTT	CVSSFAGQHQPQHF
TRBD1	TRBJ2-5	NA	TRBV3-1	TGTGCCAGCAGGCCGGGGACAGGGTATCTTGAGACCCAGTACTTC	CASRPGTGYLETQYF
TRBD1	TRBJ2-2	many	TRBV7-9	TGTGCCAGCAGCATAACAGGGGACGGGGAGCTGTTTTTT	CASSITGDGELFF
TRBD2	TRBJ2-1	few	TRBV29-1	TGCAGCGTTGAAGGGACTAGCGGGAGTTCCCGATACAATGAGCAGTTCTTC	CSVEGTSGSSRYNEQFF
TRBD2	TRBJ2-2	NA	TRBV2	TGTGCCAGCGGCAGACTAGCGGGAGGGCTAGGGGAGCTGTTTTTT	CASGRLAGGLGELFF
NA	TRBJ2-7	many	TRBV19	TGTGCCAGTAGTTTTCGCTCGGGGACCGACTACGAGCAGTACTTC	CASSFRSGTDYEQYF
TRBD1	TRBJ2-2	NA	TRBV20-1	TGCAGTGCTAGAGCCACGACAGGGGGGTTCGGCACCGGGGAGCTGTTTTTT	CSARATTGGFGTGELFF
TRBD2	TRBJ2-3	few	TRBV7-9	TGTGCCAGCGGTGCTAGCGGGAGTGTGGGGGGCACAGATACGCAGTATTTT	CASGASGSVGGTDTQYF
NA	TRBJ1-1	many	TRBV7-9	TGTGCCAGCAGCCAGAGACAGGTGAATGAAGCTTTCTTT	CASSQRQVNEAFF